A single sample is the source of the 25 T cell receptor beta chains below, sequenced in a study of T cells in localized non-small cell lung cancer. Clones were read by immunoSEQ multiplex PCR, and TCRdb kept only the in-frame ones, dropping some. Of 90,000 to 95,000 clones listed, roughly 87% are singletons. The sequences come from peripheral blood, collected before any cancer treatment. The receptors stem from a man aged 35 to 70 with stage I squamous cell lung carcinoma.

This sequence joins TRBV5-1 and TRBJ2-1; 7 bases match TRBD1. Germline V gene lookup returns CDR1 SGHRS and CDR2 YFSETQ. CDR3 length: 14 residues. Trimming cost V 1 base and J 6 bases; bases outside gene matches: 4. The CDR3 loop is CASSLMSGGNEQFF. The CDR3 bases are TGCGCCAGCAGCTTGATGTCAGGGGGCAATGAGCAGTTCTTC.

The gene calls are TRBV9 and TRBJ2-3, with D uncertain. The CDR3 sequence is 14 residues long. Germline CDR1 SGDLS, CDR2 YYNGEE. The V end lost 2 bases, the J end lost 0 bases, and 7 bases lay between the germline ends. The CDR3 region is CASSVTRSTDTQYF. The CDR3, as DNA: TGTGCCAGCAGCGTTACCCGGAGCACAGATACGCAGTATTTT.

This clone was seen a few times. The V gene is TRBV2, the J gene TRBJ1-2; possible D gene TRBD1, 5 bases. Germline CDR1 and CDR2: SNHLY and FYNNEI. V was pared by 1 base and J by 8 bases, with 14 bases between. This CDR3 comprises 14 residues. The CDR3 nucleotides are TGTGCCAGCAGTGAAGAGAGGGCAGGGTTCGGCTACACCTTC. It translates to CASSEERAGFGYTF.

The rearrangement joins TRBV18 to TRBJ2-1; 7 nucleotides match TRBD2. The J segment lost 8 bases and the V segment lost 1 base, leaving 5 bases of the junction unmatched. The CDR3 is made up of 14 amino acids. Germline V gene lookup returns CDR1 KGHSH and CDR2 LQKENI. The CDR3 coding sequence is TGTGCCAGCTCACCACGGGGGACTATCTATGAGCAGTTCTTC. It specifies CASSPRGTIYEQFF.

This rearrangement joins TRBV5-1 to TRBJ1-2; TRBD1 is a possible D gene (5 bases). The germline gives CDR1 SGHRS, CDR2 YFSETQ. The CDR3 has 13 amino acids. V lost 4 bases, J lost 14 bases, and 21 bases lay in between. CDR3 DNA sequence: TGCGCCAGCAGCCCAGCGGGGGAAGGGACTGAAACCTTC. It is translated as CASSPAGEGTETF.

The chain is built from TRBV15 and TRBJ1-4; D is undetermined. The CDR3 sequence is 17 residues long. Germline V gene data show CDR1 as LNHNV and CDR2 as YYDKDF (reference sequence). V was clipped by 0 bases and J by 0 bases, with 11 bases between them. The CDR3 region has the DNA TGTGCCACCAGCAGAGATCCTTTCGGGCCAACTAATGAAAAACTGTTTTTT. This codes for CATSRDPFGPTNEKLFF.

This chain's CDR3 is CASSFGRGPDHQPQHF. The CDR3 bases are TGTGCCAGCAGCTTTGGTCGGGGGCCCGACCATCAGCCCCAGCATTTT. The chain carries TRBV5-8 and TRBJ1-5, with D possibly matching TRBD1 (6 bases). CDR3 length: 16 residues. Between the trimmed V and J ends, which lost 2 bases and 5 bases, there was a span of 17 bases. Germline loops: CDR1 SGHTS, CDR2 YDEGEE.

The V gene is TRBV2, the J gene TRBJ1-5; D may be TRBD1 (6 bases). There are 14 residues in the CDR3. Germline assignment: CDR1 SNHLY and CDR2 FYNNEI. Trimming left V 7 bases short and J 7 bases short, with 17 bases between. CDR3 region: CASKRRTDSQPQHF. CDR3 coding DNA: TGTGCCAGCAAGAGGAGGACAGACTCCCAGCCCCAGCATTTT.

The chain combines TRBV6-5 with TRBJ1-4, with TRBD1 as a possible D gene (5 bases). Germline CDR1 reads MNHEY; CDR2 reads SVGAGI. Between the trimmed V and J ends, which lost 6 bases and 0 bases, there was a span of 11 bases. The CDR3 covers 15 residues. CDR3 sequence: CASRGRGATNEKLFF. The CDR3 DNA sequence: TGTGCCAGCAGGGGGCGAGGCGCAACTAATGAAAAACTGTTTTTT.

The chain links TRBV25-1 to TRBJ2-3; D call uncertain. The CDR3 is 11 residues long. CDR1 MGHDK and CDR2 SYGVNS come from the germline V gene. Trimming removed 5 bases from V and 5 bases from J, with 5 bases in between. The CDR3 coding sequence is TGTGCCAGCAGTTATCGAGATACGCAGTATTTT. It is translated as CASSYRDTQYF.

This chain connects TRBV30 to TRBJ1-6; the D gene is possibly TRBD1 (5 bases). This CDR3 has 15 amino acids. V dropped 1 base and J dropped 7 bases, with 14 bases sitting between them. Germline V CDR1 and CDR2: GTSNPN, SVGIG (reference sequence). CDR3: CAWSESAGRNSPLHF. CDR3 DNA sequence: TGTGCCTGGAGTGAATCGGCAGGGAGAAATTCACCCCTCCACTTT.

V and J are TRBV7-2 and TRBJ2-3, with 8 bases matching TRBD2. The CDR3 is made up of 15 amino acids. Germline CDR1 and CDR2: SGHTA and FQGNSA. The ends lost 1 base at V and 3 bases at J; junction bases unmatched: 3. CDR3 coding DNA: TGTGCCAGCAGCTTAGGCCTAGCGGGTACAGATACGCAGTATTTT. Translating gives CASSLGLAGTDTQYF.

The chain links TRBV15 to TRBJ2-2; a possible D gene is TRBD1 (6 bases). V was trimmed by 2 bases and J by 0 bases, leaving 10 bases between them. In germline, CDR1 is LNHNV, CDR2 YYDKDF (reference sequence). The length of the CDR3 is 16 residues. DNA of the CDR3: TGTGCCACCAGCAGAAACTCAGGGGCGAACACCGGGGAGCTGTTTTTT. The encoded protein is CATSRNSGANTGELFF.

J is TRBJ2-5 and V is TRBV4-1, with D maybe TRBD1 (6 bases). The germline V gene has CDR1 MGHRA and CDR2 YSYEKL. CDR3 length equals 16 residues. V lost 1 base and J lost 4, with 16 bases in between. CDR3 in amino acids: CASSQGIRDTRETQYF. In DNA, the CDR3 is TGCGCCAGCAGCCAAGGTATCCGGGACACTCGAGAGACCCAGTACTTC.

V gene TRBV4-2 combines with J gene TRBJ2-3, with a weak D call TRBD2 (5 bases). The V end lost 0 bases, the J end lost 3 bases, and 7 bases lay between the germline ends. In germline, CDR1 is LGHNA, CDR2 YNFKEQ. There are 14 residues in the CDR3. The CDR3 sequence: CASSQDEGTDTQYF. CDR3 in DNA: TGTGCCAGCAGCCAAGATGAGGGTACAGATACGCAGTATTTT.

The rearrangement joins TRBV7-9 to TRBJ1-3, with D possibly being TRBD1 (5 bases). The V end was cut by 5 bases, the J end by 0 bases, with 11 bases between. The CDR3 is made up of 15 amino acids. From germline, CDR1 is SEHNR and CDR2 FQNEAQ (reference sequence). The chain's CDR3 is CASSLGHLSGNTIYF. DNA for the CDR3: TGTGCCAGCAGCCTTGGACACCTCTCTGGAAACACCATATATTTT.

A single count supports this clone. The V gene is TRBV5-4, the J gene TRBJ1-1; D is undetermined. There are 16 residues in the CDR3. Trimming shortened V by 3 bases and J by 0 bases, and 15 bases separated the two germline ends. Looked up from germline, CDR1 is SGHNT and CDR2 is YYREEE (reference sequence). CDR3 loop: CASSSTLVSLNTEAFF. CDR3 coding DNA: TGTGCCAGCAGCTCTACACTAGTTTCTTTGAACACTGAAGCTTTCTTT. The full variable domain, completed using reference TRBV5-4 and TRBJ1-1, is ETGVTQSPTHLIKTRGQQVTLRCSSQSGHNTVSWYQQALGQGPQFIFQYYREEENGRGNFPPRFSGLQFPNYSSELNVNALELDDSALYLCASSSTLVSLNTEAFFGQGTRLTVV.

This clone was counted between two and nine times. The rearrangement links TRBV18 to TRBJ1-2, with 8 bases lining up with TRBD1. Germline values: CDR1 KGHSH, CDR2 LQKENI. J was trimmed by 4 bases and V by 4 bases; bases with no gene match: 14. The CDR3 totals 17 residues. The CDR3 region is CASSQSTGELAGYGYTF. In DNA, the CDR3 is TGTGCCAGCTCACAGTCGACAGGGGAGCTTGCGGGCTATGGCTACACCTTC.

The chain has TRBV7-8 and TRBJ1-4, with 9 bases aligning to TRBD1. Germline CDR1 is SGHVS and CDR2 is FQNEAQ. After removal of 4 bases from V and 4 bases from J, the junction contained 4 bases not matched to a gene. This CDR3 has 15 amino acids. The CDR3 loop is CASSSGTGFNEKLFF. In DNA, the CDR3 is TGTGCCAGCAGCTCCGGGACAGGGTTTAATGAAAAACTGTTTTTT.

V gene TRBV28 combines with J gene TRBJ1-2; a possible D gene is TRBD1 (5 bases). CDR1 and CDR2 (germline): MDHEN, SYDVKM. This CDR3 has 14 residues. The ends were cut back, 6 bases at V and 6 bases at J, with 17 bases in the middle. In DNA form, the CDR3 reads TGTGCCAGCAGCACCACGGGGGGGAGGGATGGCTACACCTTC. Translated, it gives CASSTTGGRDGYTF.

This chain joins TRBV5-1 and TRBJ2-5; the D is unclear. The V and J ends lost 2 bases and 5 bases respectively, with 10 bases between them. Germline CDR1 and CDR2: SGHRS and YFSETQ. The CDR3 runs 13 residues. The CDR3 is CASSFSRRETQYF. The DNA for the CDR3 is TGCGCCAGCAGCTTCAGCAGGCGGGAGACCCAGTACTTC.

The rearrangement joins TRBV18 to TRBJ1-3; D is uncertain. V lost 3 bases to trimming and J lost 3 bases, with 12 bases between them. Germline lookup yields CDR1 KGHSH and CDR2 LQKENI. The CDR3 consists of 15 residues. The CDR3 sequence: CASSPNAQDGNTIYF. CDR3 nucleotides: TGTGCCAGCTCACCGAATGCGCAGGATGGAAACACCATATATTTT.

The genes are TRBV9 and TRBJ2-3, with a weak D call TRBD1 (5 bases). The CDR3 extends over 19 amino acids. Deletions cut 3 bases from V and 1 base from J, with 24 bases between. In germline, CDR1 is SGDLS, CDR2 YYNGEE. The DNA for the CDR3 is TGTGCCAGCAGCGAGTCCAGGGTCGTGGTAAGCTGGGGCACAGATACGCAGTATTTT. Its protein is CASSESRVVVSWGTDTQYF.

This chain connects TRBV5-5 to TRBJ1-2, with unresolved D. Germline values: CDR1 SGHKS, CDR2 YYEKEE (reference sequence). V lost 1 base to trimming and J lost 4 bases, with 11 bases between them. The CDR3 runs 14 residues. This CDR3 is CASSLSPAGYGYTF. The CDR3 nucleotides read TGTGCCAGCAGCTTGAGCCCGGCCGGCTATGGCTACACCTTC.

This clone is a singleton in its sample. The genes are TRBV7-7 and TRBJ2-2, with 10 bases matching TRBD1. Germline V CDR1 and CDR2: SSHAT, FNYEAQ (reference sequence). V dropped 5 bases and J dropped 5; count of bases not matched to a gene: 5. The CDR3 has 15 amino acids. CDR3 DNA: TGTGCCAGCAGCCCTAGGACAGGGGGTACCGGGGAGCTGTTTTTT. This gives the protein CASSPRTGGTGELFF.